This entry describes one T cell receptor beta chain. The antigen is not known. Other nucleotide sequences from this sample produce the same CDR3. J lost 5 bases, V lost 2 bases, and 4 bases had no gene match. This CDR3 region has 14 residues. The V gene's germline CDR1 is SGHRS and CDR2 YFSETQ. Libraries were prepared by immunoSEQ multiplex PCR; TCRdb keeps only in-frame clonotypes and omits some of them. The sample has some 2,400,000 clones; about 94% are singletons. This record comes from a study of shared clonotypes between healthy human individuals. General study points: Rarefaction curves obtained for sorted subsets showed sequencing incomplete despite large depth. Across subsets, estimated richness was generally greater for naive than for memory populations. In having few donors, the study represented limited genetic and exposure-history diversity.

The TCR was taken from a young man in good health. The sample comprised naive CD4+ T cells sorted from blood. The sample's subset: CD45RA+ positively selected. This sequence joins TRBV5-1 and TRBJ2-7, with 10 bases lining up with TRBD1. The CDR3 DNA sequence: TGCGCCAGCAGCTTAAGACAGGGGGCTGACGAGCAGTACTTC. Its protein is CASSLRQGADEQYF. Together with reference TRBV5-1 and TRBJ2-7, the CDR3 gives the full variable domain: KAGVTQTPRYLIKTRGQQVTLSCSPISGHRSVSWYQQTPGQGLQFLFEYFSETQRNKGNFPGRFSGRQFSNSRSEMNVSTLELGDSALYLCASSLRQGADEQYFGPGTRLTVT.